The present T cell receptor beta chain was sequenced within a study of T cells in Graves' hyperthyroidism and ophthalmopathy. Study results and caveats: Most thyroid clonotypes that were expanded above 0.001 also turned up in blood. A model of 13 V-J features distinguished ophthalmopathy from stable hyperthyroidism.

Active moderate-to-severe ophthalmopathy, Clinical Activity Score at least 3, NOSPECS at least 4, under 3 months' duration. Thyroid ultrasound and orbital computed tomography, with clinical symptoms and serum thyroxine and TRAb, informed diagnoses. Regions amplified from RNA transcripts were the TCR beta CDR3 regions. Using the HTBI primer set, a first-round RT-PCR was run on the TCR CDR3. TCRdb recomputed calls from the multiplex PCR reads with MiXCR, one row per CDR3 protein. This sample has 350,000 to 450,000 distinct CDR3 sequences, with about an eighth found just once. This clonotype was seen many times. No antigen is known for it. The sequence was collected from a man over 45 with Graves' ophthalmopathy. The specimen was blood.

The CDR3 DNA reads as TGTGCCAGCTCACCACCGCGACTAGCGGGAGACAATGAGCAGTTCTTC. Amino acids: CASSPPRLAGDNEQFF. The chain links TRBV18 to TRBJ2-1; 12 bases are a match to TRBD2. CDR3 length equals 16 residues. CDR1 and CDR2 from the germline V gene are KGHSH and LQKENI. Trimming took 0 bases from V and 5 from J; bases not matched to a gene: 2.